These 6 T cell receptor beta chains were sequenced from one sample in a study of shared clonotypes between healthy human individuals. The repertoire was sequenced with immunoSEQ multiplex PCR; TCRdb's copy has only in-frame clones and lacks some. The sample yields roughly 2 million clones, just under 95% seen once. Naive CD8 cells, CD45RO-negative and positively selected for CCR7, excluded terminally differentiated effector memory CD45RA+ cells. Sequencing was carried out using naive CD8+ T cells sorted from blood. Receptors originate from a man younger than 35 in good health.

The chain has TRBV4-3 and TRBJ2-7; 10 nucleotides align to TRBD1. The V segment lost 4 bases and the J segment 2 bases; nucleotides outside the gene matches: 8. CDR3 length equals 16 residues. Germline assignment: CDR1 LGHNA and CDR2 YSLEER. CDR3 nucleotides: TGCGCCAGCAGCCGCCCGGGACAGGGGAATACCTACGAGCAGTACTTC. Translation gives CASSRPGQGNTYEQYF.

Of note for this clone: The same CDR3 can be traced to other DNA sequences in this sample. The genes are TRBV13 and TRBJ2-7; D call uncertain. Trimming stripped 0 bases from V and 2 bases from J, with 8 bases between. CDR1 PRHDT and CDR2 FYEKMQ come from the germline V gene (reference sequence). The CDR3 is 14 residues long. DNA for the CDR3: TGTGCCAGCAGCTTAGGACAGAGTACCTACGAGCAGTACTTC. This sequence encodes CASSLGQSTYEQYF.

J is TRBJ2-2 and V is TRBV6-5, with D hard to call. The CDR3 extends over 13 amino acids. Trimming pared 4 bases from V and 6 bases from J, leaving 9 bases between. CDR1 is MNHEY, CDR2 SVGAGI, per germline. The CDR3 DNA is TGTGCCAGCAGTTTAGGTTTCTCCGGGGAGCTGTTTTTT. Protein sequence: CASSLGFSGELFF.

The chain carries TRBV2 and TRBJ1-1; D might be TRBD1 (5 bases). The CDR3 loop spans 13 amino acids. The V gene lost 11 bases and the J gene lost 2 bases, with 15 bases spanning the gap. Germline CDR1 SNHLY, CDR2 FYNNEI. The CDR3 DNA reads TGTGCCGGCCGCCAGACAGAAAACACTGAAGCTTTCTTT. It encodes CAGRQTENTEAFF.

This sequence joins TRBV7-8 and TRBJ1-4, with 7 bases that match TRBD1. Germline lookup yields CDR1 SGHVS and CDR2 FQNEAQ. The length of the CDR3 is 16 residues. V was pared by 5 bases and J by 3 bases, with 9 bases of the junction left unmatched. This chain's CDR3 is CASSRPRQGPNEKLFF. The CDR3 DNA sequence: TGTGCCAGCAGCCGCCCCCGACAGGGACCTAATGAAAAACTGTTTTTT.

V usage is TRBV11-2 and J usage is TRBJ1-1; 8 bases fit TRBD1. The germline V gene encodes CDR1 SGHAT and CDR2 FQNNGV. The CDR3 covers 13 residues. J lost 7 bases, V lost 4 bases, and 5 bases had no gene match. CDR3 in DNA: TGTGCCAGCAGCTCGACAGGGGAAATTGAAGCTTTCTTT. It specifies CASSSTGEIEAFF.